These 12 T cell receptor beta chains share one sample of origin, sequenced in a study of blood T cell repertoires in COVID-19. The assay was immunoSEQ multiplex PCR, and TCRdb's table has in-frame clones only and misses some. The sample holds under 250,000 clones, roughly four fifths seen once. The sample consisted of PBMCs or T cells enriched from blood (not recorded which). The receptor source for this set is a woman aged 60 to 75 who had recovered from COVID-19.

CDR3 amino acids: CASSLPGTGRAETQYF. The CDR3 DNA follows: TGTGCCAGCAGCTTACCCGGGACAGGGAGAGCAGAGACCCAGTACTTC. This chain links TRBV5-6 with TRBJ2-5, with TRBD1 identical over 9 bases. The J segment lost 4 bases and the V segment lost 2 bases, leaving 9 bases of the junction unmatched. The CDR3 spans 16 residues. From germline, CDR1 is SGHDT and CDR2 YYEEEE. Full variable domain (remainder filled in from reference TRBV5-6 and TRBJ2-5): DAGVTQSPTHLIKTRGQQVTLRCSPKSGHDTVSWYQQALGQGPQFIFQYYEEEERQRGNFPDRFSGHQFPNYSSELNVNALLLGDSALYLCASSLPGTGRAETQYFGPGTRLLVL.

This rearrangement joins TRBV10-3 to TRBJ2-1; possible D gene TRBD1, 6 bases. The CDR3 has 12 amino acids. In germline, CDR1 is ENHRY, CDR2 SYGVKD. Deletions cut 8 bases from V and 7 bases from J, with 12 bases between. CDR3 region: CAIQGDKNEQFF. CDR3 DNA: TGTGCCATCCAAGGGGACAAGAATGAGCAGTTCTTC.

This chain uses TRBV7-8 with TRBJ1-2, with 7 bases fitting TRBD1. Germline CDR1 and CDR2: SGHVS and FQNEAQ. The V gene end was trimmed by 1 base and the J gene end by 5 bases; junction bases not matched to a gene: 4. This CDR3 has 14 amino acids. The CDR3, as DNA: TGTGCCAGCAGCTTAGGACAGGGTTGGTATGGCTACACCTTC. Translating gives CASSLGQGWYGYTF.

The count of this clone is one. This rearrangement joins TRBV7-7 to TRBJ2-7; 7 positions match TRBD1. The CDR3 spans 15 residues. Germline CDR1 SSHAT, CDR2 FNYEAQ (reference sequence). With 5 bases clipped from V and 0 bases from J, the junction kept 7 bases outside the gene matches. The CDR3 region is CASSPGQDSSYEQYF. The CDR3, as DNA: TGTGCCAGCAGCCCCGGACAGGACAGCTCCTACGAGCAGTACTTC. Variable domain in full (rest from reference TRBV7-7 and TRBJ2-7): GAGVSQSPRYKVTKRGQDVTLRCDPISSHATLYWYQQALGQGPEFLTYFNYEAQPDKSGLPSDRFSAERPEGSISTLTIQRTEQRDSAMYRCASSPGQDSSYEQYFGPGTRLTVT.

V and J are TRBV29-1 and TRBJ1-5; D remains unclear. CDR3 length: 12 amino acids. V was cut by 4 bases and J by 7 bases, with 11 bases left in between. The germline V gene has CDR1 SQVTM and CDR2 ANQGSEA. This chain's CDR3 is CSVGWRAQPQHF. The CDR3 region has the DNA TGCAGCGTTGGATGGCGGGCACAGCCCCAGCATTTT. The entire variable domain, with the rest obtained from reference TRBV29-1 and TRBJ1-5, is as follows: SAVISQKPSRDICQRGTSLTIQCQVDSQVTMMFWYRQQPGQSLTLIATANQGSEATYESGFVIDKFPISRPNLTFSTLTVSNMSPEDSSIYLCSVGWRAQPQHFGDGTRLSIL.

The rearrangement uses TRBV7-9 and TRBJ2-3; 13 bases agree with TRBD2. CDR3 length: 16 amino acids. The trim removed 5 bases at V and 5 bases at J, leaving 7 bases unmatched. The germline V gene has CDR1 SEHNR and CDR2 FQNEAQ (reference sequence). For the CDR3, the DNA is TGTGCCAGCAGCCAAGGACTAGCGGGAGTCGGAGATACGCAGTATTTT. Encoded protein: CASSQGLAGVGDTQYF.

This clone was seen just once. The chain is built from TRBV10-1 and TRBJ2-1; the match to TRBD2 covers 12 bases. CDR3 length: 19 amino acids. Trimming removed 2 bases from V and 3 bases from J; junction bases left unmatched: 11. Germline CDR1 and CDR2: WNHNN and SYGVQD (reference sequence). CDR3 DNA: TGCGCCAGCAGTGAGACCCTCTTAGGACTAGCGGGGATCTACAATGAGCAGTTCTTC. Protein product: CASSETLLGLAGIYNEQFF.

The CDR3 loop reads CASSPGQYYNEQFF. The CDR3, as DNA: TGTGCCAGCTCACCCGGACAGTACTACAATGAGCAGTTCTTC. The chain uses TRBV18 and TRBJ2-1; TRBD1 is a possible D gene (6 bases). V dropped 3 bases and J dropped 3 bases, with 9 bases sitting between them. The V gene's germline CDR1 is KGHSH and CDR2 LQKENI. This CDR3 has 14 residues.

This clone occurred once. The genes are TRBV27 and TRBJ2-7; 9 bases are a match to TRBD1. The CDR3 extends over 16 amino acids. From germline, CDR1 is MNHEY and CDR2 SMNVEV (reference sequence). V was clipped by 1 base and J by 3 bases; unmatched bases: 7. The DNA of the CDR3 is TGTGCCAGCAGTTTATTTGGGACAGGGCCAGTCTACGAGCAGTACTTC. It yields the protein CASSLFGTGPVYEQYF.

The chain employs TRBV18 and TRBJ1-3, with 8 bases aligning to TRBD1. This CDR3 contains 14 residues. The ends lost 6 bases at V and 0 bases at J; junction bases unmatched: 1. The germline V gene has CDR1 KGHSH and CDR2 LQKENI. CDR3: CASSTGASGNTIYF. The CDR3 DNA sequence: TGTGCCAGCTCGACAGGGGCCTCTGGAAACACCATATATTTT.

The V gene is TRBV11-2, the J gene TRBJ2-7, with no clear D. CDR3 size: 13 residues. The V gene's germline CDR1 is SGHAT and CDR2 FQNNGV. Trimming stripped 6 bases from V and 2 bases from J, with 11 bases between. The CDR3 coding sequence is TGTGCCAGCAGTCCCAGGAACCCCTACGAGCAGTACTTC. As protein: CASSPRNPYEQYF.

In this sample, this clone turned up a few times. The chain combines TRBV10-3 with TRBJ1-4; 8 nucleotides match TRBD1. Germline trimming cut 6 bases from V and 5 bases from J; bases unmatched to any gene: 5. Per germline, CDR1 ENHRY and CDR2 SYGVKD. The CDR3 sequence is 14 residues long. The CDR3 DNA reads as TGTGCCATCAGGCCAGGGGGCGCCAATGAAAAACTGTTTTTT. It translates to CAIRPGGANEKLFF.